These 17 T cell receptor beta chains came from one sample sequenced in a study of blood T cells in healthy people across ages. Through a sample-barcoded 5' primer and a J-beta primer mix, a second PCR was run for roughly 6 to 12 cycles. TCRdb re-derived calls from the 5' RACE reads in MiXCR, one entry per CDR3 protein. The sample has 450,000 to 650,000 distinct CDR3 sequences, nearly 25% seen once. The sample was also linked to a second study, of T cells of mothers and their children.

Sequencing was carried out using blood. Receptors were obtained from a boy aged 5-17 years in good health.

This clonotype was recorded a few times. The V call is TRBV7-9, the J call TRBJ1-4; 9 nucleotides line up with TRBD1. Germline lookup yields CDR1 SEHNR and CDR2 FQNEAQ (reference sequence). The V segment lost 6 bases and the J segment 4 bases; nucleotides outside the gene matches: 3. The CDR3 runs to 14 residues. Here the CDR3 reads CASRPTGGNEKLFF. The CDR3 nucleotides are TGTGCCAGCAGACCGACAGGGGGTAATGAAAAACTGTTTTTT. Full variable domain (missing parts from reference TRBV7-9 and TRBJ1-4): DTGVSQNPRHKITKRGQNVTFRCDPISEHNRLYWYRQTLGQGPEFLTYFQNEAQLEKSRLLSDRFSAERPKGSFSTLEIQRTEQGDSAMYLCASRPTGGNEKLFFGSGTQLSVL.

The rearrangement links TRBV11-2 to TRBJ1-2; D not certain. The CDR3 totals 15 residues. Germline assignment: CDR1 SGHAT and CDR2 FQNNGV. Trimming took 5 bases from V and 8 from J, leaving 21 bases between them. CDR3 coding DNA: TGTGCCAGCAGCCCCCCTCGAACGGGATCGGACGGCTACACCTTC. It specifies CASSPPRTGSDGYTF.

The table lists this clonotype with a few counts. CDR3: CASSPSDRIAEQYF. The CDR3 nucleotides read TGTGCCAGCAGTCCATCCGACAGAATCGCCGAGCAGTACTTC. The gene calls are TRBV28 and TRBJ2-7; the D gene is possibly TRBD1 (5 bases). CDR1 is MDHEN, CDR2 SYDVKM, per germline. V was cut by 5 bases and J by 6 bases, with 17 bases left in between. CDR3 length: 14 residues.

The chain carries TRBV28 and TRBJ2-2, with TRBD1 identical over 10 bases. Germline lookup yields CDR1 MDHEN and CDR2 SYDVKM. V trimming: 5 bases; J trimming: 0 bases; junction bases outside the gene matches: 15. CDR3 length: 20 amino acids. CDR3: CASSLPGRQGATPNTGELFF. The CDR3 region has the DNA TGTGCCAGCAGTCTCCCTGGGAGACAGGGGGCCACTCCGAACACCGGGGAGCTGTTTTTT.

A few counts support this clonotype. The CDR3 nucleotides read TGTGCCAGCAGCTCCTTCAGGACAGGTTCGGCCACTGAAGCTTTCTTT. It is translated as CASSSFRTGSATEAFF. The chain has TRBV5-5 and TRBJ1-1, with TRBD1 matching over 7 bases. With 3 bases clipped from V and 4 bases from J, the junction kept 12 bases outside the gene matches. CDR1 is SGHKS, CDR2 YYEKEE, per germline (reference sequence). This CDR3 is built from 16 residues.

The chain uses TRBV28 and TRBJ2-7; D gene uncertain. Trimming left V 7 bases short and J 2 bases short, with 18 bases between. This CDR3 comprises 15 residues. Germline V gene sequence: CDR1 MDHEN, CDR2 SYDVKM. The CDR3 DNA reads as TGTGCCAGCACCCCACCGACCACGGTGGCCTACGAGCAGTACTTC. It codes for CASTPPTTVAYEQYF. The full variable domain, with the rest looked up from reference TRBV28 and TRBJ2-7, is DVKVTQSSRYLVKRTGEKVFLECVQDMDHENMFWYRQDPGLGLRLIYFSYDVKMKEKGDIPEGYSVSREKKERFSLILESASTNQTSMYLCASTPPTTVAYEQYFGPGTRLTVT.

The CDR3 nucleotides read TGTGCCAGCAGTTTTGCGCAGGGAGACGAGCAGTACTTC. This sequence encodes CASSFAQGDEQYF. The chain carries TRBV12-3 or TRBV12-4 and TRBJ2-7; either TRBD1 or TRBD2 may supply D (5 bases each). The CDR3 length is 13 residues. V dropped 3 bases and J dropped 5 bases, with 11 bases sitting between them.

The rearrangement joins TRBV29-1 to TRBJ2-1; TRBD2 matches 9 bases. This CDR3 region has 17 residues. Germline CDR1 SQVTM, CDR2 ANQGSEA. J lost 2 bases, V lost 0 bases, and 8 bases had no gene match. DNA for the CDR3: TGCAGCGTTGAAGATCGTCTAGCGGGATCCCCCTACAATGAGCAGTTCTTC. Translating gives CSVEDRLAGSPYNEQFF.

The V and J genes are TRBV7-6 and TRBJ2-5; the match to TRBD1 covers 8 bases. Germline assignment: CDR1 SGHVS and CDR2 FNYEAQ. This CDR3 comprises 14 residues. J was trimmed by 7 bases and V by 4 bases; bases with no gene match: 8. CDR3 sequence (DNA): TGTGCCAGCAGCTCCAGGGGGCTTCTGGGGACCCAGTACTTC. This encodes CASSSRGLLGTQYF.

The rearrangement joins TRBV20-1 to TRBJ2-7; 11 bases align to TRBD2. The CDR3 totals 13 residues. Germline assignment: CDR1 DFQATT and CDR2 SNEGSKA (reference sequence). Losses at the gene ends were 3 bases for V and 4 bases for J; bases not matched to a gene: 2. Written as DNA, the CDR3 is TGCAGTGCTAGGGGGACTAGCGGATACGAGCAGTACTTC. Its translation is CSARGTSGYEQYF.

V usage is TRBV6-6 and J usage is TRBJ2-7; 10 bases line up with TRBD1. Germline V gives CDR1 MNHNY, CDR2 SVGAGI (reference sequence). With V trimmed by 3 bases and J by 6 bases, 5 bases remained unmatched. CDR3 length equals 14 residues. The CDR3 nucleotides read TGTGCCAGCAGTTATCCGGACAGGGGGGGCGAGCAGTACTTC. Encoded protein: CASSYPDRGGEQYF.

The chain has TRBV29-1 and TRBJ2-1; 7 positions match TRBD2. The germline V gene has CDR1 SQVTM and CDR2 ANQGSEA. The V segment lost 8 bases and the J segment 6 bases; nucleotides outside the gene matches: 10. This CDR3 comprises 13 residues. CDR3 DNA: TGCAGCATGGGGAGGGATAGATTCAATGAGCAGTTCTTC. Translation gives CSMGRDRFNEQFF.

The sample holds a few counts of this clonotype. V gene TRBV28 combines with J gene TRBJ2-2, with D uncertain. CDR3 length: 13 amino acids. Trimming pared 7 bases from V and 1 base from J, leaving 7 bases between. From germline, CDR1 is MDHEN and CDR2 SYDVKM. Written as DNA, the CDR3 is TGTGCCAGCAAGGGCGGGAACACCGGGGAGCTGTTTTTT. This gives the protein CASKGGNTGELFF. Full variable domain (rest looked up from reference TRBV28 and TRBJ2-2): DVKVTQSSRYLVKRTGEKVFLECVQDMDHENMFWYRQDPGLGLRLIYFSYDVKMKEKGDIPEGYSVSREKKERFSLILESASTNQTSMYLCASKGGNTGELFFGEGSRLTVL.

There are a few counts of this clonotype. V is TRBV27 and J is TRBJ1-4; no clear D gene. Germline lookup yields CDR1 MNHEY and CDR2 SMNVEV (reference sequence). CDR3 length: 14 residues. V lost 2 bases and J 4 bases, leaving 8 bases between the germline ends. CDR3 in DNA: TGTGCCAGCAGTTTAAGGCAGTTTAATGAAAAACTGTTTTTT. Translation: CASSLRQFNEKLFF.

This clonotype has just a few counts. V and J are TRBV10-3 and TRBJ2-5, with D perhaps TRBD1 (6 bases). This CDR3 has 12 residues. V was pared by 10 bases and J by 8 bases, with 17 bases between. Germline CDR1 and CDR2: ENHRY and SYGVKD. The CDR3 DNA is TGTGCCACAAAACAGGGTTATGAAACCCAGTACTTC. As protein: CATKQGYETQYF.

The CDR3 protein is CASSQVDTFLSAFF. CDR3 bases: TGTGCCAGCAGCCAAGTGGACACCTTTTTGTCAGCTTTCTTT. The rearrangement joins TRBV14 to TRBJ1-1; tentatively, D is TRBD1 (5 bases). The CDR3 runs 14 residues. Trimming cost V 1 base and J 10 bases, with 16 bases left between them. Germline CDR1 and CDR2: SGHDN and FVKESK.

This clonotype showed up just a few times. V usage is TRBV28 and J usage is TRBJ1-2; 7 nucleotides match TRBD1. Germline V lookup: CDR1 MDHEN, CDR2 SYDVKM. This CDR3 is 15 amino acids long. V trimming: 3 bases; J trimming: 7 bases; junction bases outside the gene matches: 11. The CDR3 nucleotides read TGTGCCAGCAGTTTGGAAGGGGGCGGAAGTAGTGGCTACACCTTC. Translated: CASSLEGGGSSGYTF.